This record covers a single TCR beta chain. Its antigen is undetermined. The entry originates in a study of cytomegalovirus exposure and HLA in healthy donors. There are 15 residues in the CDR3. V was shortened by 1 base and J by 0 bases, with 4 bases between the two germline ends. The germline gives CDR1 KGHSH, CDR2 LQKENI. Study observations and caveats: Another analysis was done later, and it associated 15,000 or so TCR beta sequences with HLA alleles at 0.05 false discovery rate. As a later analysis showed, a missense DCLRE1C variant was linked to trimming of TCR beta V- and J-genes. Per a prior analysis, the majority of TCR beta V segments were productive roughly 87% or roughly 30% of the time.

PCR primers comprised 60 Vbeta and 13 Jbeta primers. Sequencing was performed with immunoSEQ multiplex PCR; in TCRdb, only in-frame clones are kept and a portion is missing. The repertoire has 200,000 to 250,000 clones, 60% to 80% of them found once; the top ten carry 1.5% to 2%. The clonotype comes from a man in his late teens or twenties in good health and CMV-seronegative. This chain joins TRBV18 and TRBJ2-6, with unresolved D. The sample comprised PBMCs. CDR3 in amino acids: CASSPLISGANVLTF. CDR3 nucleotide sequence: TGTGCCAGCTCACCACTAATCTCTGGGGCCAACGTCCTGACTTTC.